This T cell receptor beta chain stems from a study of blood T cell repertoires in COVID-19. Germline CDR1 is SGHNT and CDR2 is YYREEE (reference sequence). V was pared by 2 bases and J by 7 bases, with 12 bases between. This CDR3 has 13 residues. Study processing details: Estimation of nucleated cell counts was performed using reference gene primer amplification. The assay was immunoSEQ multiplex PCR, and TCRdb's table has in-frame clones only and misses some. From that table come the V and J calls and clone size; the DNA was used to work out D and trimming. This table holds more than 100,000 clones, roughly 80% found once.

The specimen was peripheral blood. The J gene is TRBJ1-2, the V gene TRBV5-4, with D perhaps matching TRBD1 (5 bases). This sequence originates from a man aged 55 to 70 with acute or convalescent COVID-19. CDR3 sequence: CASSFQGRAGYTF. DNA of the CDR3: TGTGCCAGCAGCTTTCAGGGCCGTGCTGGCTACACCTTC.